This entry lists 17 T cell receptor beta chains sequenced from one sample in a study of neurological immune-mediated disorders. Stated time point: longitudinal time-point 2. TCRdb itself ran the 5' RACE reads through MiXCR, one entry per CDR3 protein. The sample carries around 90,000 distinct CDR3 sequences, around 13% recorded once. The source material was PBMCs. Source of these receptors: a female donor with HTLV-1-associated myelopathy (HAM/TSP).

This clonotype was observed at least ten times. This sequence joins TRBV5-1 and TRBJ2-1, with 13 bases aligning to TRBD2. The CDR3 loop spans 17 amino acids. V gave up 4 bases and J gave up 6 bases; unmatched junction bases: 10. Germline V gene lookup returns CDR1 SGHRS and CDR2 YFSETQ. The CDR3 sequence is CASSRQRLAGGVNEQFF. The CDR3 DNA follows: TGCGCCAGCAGCCGGCAAAGACTAGCGGGGGGTGTCAATGAGCAGTTCTTC.

This clonotype came up many times. The chain links TRBV6-2 or TRBV6-3 to TRBJ2-3; a possible D gene is TRBD1 (6 bases). V was pared by 4 bases and J by 6 bases, with 20 bases between. CDR3 length: 16 amino acids. Germline CDR1 MNHEY, CDR2 SVGEGT. CDR3 DNA sequence: TGTGCCAGCAGTTGGGTTTTTGGGCAGGGGATGGATACGCAGTATTTT. It is translated as CASSWVFGQGMDTQYF.

The table lists this clonotype with many counts. V gene TRBV5-1 combines with J gene TRBJ2-3, with 8 positions matching TRBD1. This CDR3 has 15 amino acids. Germline CDR1 SGHRS, CDR2 YFSETQ. V lost 3 bases and J lost 0; bases outside the gene matches: 3. The chain's CDR3 is CASSSDRASTDTQYF. CDR3 in DNA: TGCGCCAGCAGCTCGGACAGGGCTAGCACAGATACGCAGTATTTT.

This clonotype has at least ten counts. This sequence joins TRBV5-1 and TRBJ1-2, with 10 bases lining up with TRBD1. The germline V gene encodes CDR1 SGHRS and CDR2 YFSETQ. This CDR3 spans 15 amino acids. V lost 4 bases and J lost 4; bases outside the gene matches: 7. Here the CDR3 DNA reads TGCGCCAGCAGCCCCGGACAGGGGGGAACCTATGGCTACACCTTC. This codes for CASSPGQGGTYGYTF.

Of note for this clonotype: Given a much more abundant clone one base away, this may be a read error. The V and J genes are TRBV4-1 and TRBJ1-3; D ambiguous. Per germline, CDR1 MGHRA and CDR2 YSYEKL. This CDR3 spans 15 amino acids. CDR3 coding DNA: TGCGCCAGCAGCCAAGGCGGAGGGTCTGGAAACAACATATATTTT. Its translation is CASSQGGGSGNNIYF.

This sequence joins TRBV4-1 and TRBJ2-7; TRBD1 matches at 10 bases. This CDR3 spans 15 amino acids. Trimming cost V 3 bases and J 4 bases; bases outside gene matches: 6. CDR1 MGHRA and CDR2 YSYEKL come from the germline V gene. CDR3 amino acids: CASSHPGQGIYEQYF. CDR3 nucleotides: TGCGCCAGCAGCCATCCGGGACAGGGGATTTACGAGCAGTACTTC.

Many counts were recorded for this clonotype. The chain has TRBV3-1 and TRBJ2-5; tentative D call: TRBD1 (6 bases). V lost 3 bases, J lost 2 bases, and 7 bases lay in between. The V gene's germline CDR1 is LGHDT and CDR2 YNNKEL (reference sequence). This CDR3 has 13 amino acids. The DNA of the CDR3 is TGTGCCAGCAGCCACAGGGGTCAAGAGACCCAGTACTTC. Protein: CASSHRGQETQYF.

This clonotype was counted at least ten times. This chain uses TRBV5-6 with TRBJ1-2; no clear D. V lost 0 bases and J lost 5, with 5 bases in between. The CDR3 has 12 amino acids. Germline V gives CDR1 SGHDT, CDR2 YYEEEE. CDR3 residues: CASSLVRYGYTF. In nucleotides, the CDR3 is TGTGCCAGCAGCTTGGTCCGATATGGCTACACCTTC.

This clonotype came up many times. This rearrangement joins TRBV20-1 to TRBJ2-4; 9 bases are a match to TRBD1. The CDR3 contains 15 residues. The J segment lost 2 bases and the V segment lost 5 bases, leaving 7 bases of the junction unmatched. Looked up from germline, CDR1 is DFQATT and CDR2 is SNEGSKA (reference sequence). The CDR3 DNA sequence: TGCAGTGCTCTACAGGGGGCCTCTTCCAAAAACATTCAGTACTTC. As protein: CSALQGASSKNIQYF.

This clonotype was recorded at least ten times. The CDR3 spells CASSPTRLHGELFF. The CDR3 DNA is TGTGCCAGCAGCCCGACTAGGCTCCACGGGGAGCTGTTTTTT. This sequence joins TRBV6-5 and TRBJ2-2; the D gene is possibly TRBD2 (6 bases). V lost 6 bases and J 7 bases, leaving 15 bases between the germline ends. The germline V gene has CDR1 MNHEY and CDR2 SVGAGI. This CDR3 contains 14 residues.

This clonotype was seen repeatedly, ten times or more. The gene calls are TRBV5-5 and TRBJ2-5; D is perhaps TRBD1 or TRBD2 (5 bases each). The CDR3 consists of 14 residues. V was cut by 2 bases and J by 5 bases, with 13 bases left in between. Germline values: CDR1 SGHKS, CDR2 YYEKEE (reference sequence). The CDR3 DNA sequence: TGTGCCAGCAGCTTATACGGGGCGGAGGAGACCCAGTACTTC. Translation gives CASSLYGAEETQYF.

This clonotype occurred many times. V and J are TRBV5-1 and TRBJ1-1, with no clear D. V gave up 3 bases and J gave up 2 bases, with 14 bases separating them. The germline gives CDR1 SGHRS, CDR2 YFSETQ. The CDR3 sequence is 15 residues long. In DNA, the CDR3 is TGCGCCAGCAGCTCCCGCTTATTATATAACACTGAAGCTTTCTTT. Protein product: CASSSRLLYNTEAFF.

In its sample, this clonotype was seen a few times. The V call is TRBV19, the J call TRBJ2-3; weak D call: TRBD1 (5 bases). This CDR3 comprises 12 residues. The V gene's germline CDR1 is LNHDA and CDR2 SQIVND (reference sequence). The V end lost 4 bases, the J end lost 3 bases, and 5 bases lay between the germline ends. The CDR3 protein is CASSRQTDTQYF. The CDR3 nucleotides are TGTGCCAGTAGTAGACAGACAGATACGCAGTATTTT.

Ten or more counts support this clonotype. V is TRBV28 and J is TRBJ2-7; D remains ambiguous. Germline CDR1 is MDHEN and CDR2 is SYDVKM. The ends were cut back, 2 bases at V and 5 bases at J, with 7 bases in the middle. The CDR3 runs to 12 residues. The CDR3 is CASSLAPDEQYF. CDR3 DNA sequence: TGTGCCAGCAGTTTAGCCCCCGACGAGCAGTACTTC.

This clonotype was seen at least ten times. This CDR3 reads CASSLGSRGGEQFF. The CDR3 coding sequence is TGCGCCAGCAGCTTGGGATCTAGAGGGGGTGAGCAGTTCTTC. This chain joins TRBV5-1 and TRBJ2-1, with D maybe TRBD1 (6 bases). Germline-derived CDR1 and CDR2 are SGHRS and YFSETQ. V lost 0 bases, J lost 9 bases, and 13 bases lay in between. This CDR3 has 14 amino acids.

This clonotype was picked up many times. The genes are TRBV6-2 or TRBV6-3 and TRBJ2-6, with TRBD2 as a possible D gene (5 bases). V was clipped by 2 bases and J by 0 bases, with 11 bases between them. Germline-derived CDR1 and CDR2 are MNHEY and SVGEGT. This CDR3 is 17 amino acids long. The DNA of the CDR3 is TGTGCCAGCAGTTACATCAGCGGAAACTCTGGGGCCAACGTCCTGACTTTC. Amino acid sequence: CASSYISGNSGANVLTF.

The chain is built from TRBV6-5 and TRBJ1-1, with 8 bases that match TRBD1. The CDR3 loop spans 17 amino acids. Germline CDR1 MNHEY, CDR2 SVGAGI. V was pared by 9 bases and J by 1 base, with 16 bases of the junction left unmatched. The CDR3 DNA follows: TGTGCCAGTTGTTACTCGGGAACAGGGGGTCCGAACACTGAAGCTTTCTTT. Amino acid sequence: CASCYSGTGGPNTEAFF.